These 7 T cell receptor beta chains were all obtained from the same sample, sequenced in a study of CD8+CD57+ T cells in acquired aplastic anemia. Genomic DNA templated the TCR beta VDJ and CDR3 profiling. One entry per CDR3 protein results from TCRdb running MiXCR on the reads. The sample has some 410,000 distinct CDR3 sequences; approximately 70% are singletons. Input material: sorted CD4+, CD8+, or CD8+CD57+ T cells (not recorded which) from PBMCs. Receptor source: a human donor in good health, serving as a control.

The V call is TRBV7-9, the J call TRBJ1-1; D call uncertain. This CDR3 spans 16 amino acids. Per the germline V gene, CDR1 is SEHNR and CDR2 is FQNEAQ (reference sequence). V was trimmed by 3 bases and J by 0 bases, leaving 14 bases between them. CDR3: CASSLSRGTVNTEAFF. For the CDR3, the DNA is TGTGCCAGCAGCTTGAGTCGGGGAACCGTGAACACTGAAGCTTTCTTT.

There are a few counts of this clonotype. This chain links TRBV19 with TRBJ1-1; tentatively, D is TRBD1 (5 bases). V dropped 8 bases and J dropped 9 bases, with 19 bases sitting between them. The V gene's germline CDR1 is LNHDA and CDR2 SQIVND (reference sequence). This CDR3 contains 13 residues. Written as DNA, the CDR3 is TGTGCCAGTTGGGCAGGGCGGAGTGGGCAAGCTTTCTTT. Its protein is CASWAGRSGQAFF.

The chain couples TRBV2 to TRBJ1-6; a possible D gene is TRBD1 (5 bases). The CDR3 runs to 15 residues. Germline CDR1 is SNHLY and CDR2 is FYNNEI. V was trimmed by 6 bases and J by 11 bases, leaving 20 bases between them. The CDR3 nucleotides read TGTGCCAGCAGCTTTCGCACGGAGCAGGGTACACCCCTCCACTTT. Translation: CASSFRTEQGTPLHF.

V is TRBV19 and J is TRBJ1-6; possibly TRBD1 for D (6 bases). This CDR3 is built from 16 residues. Germline CDR1 and CDR2: LNHDA and SQIVND (reference sequence). V lost 6 bases to trimming and J lost 7 bases, with 19 bases between them. The CDR3 region is CASRTARGAFNSPLHF. CDR3 bases: TGTGCCAGTAGGACCGCACGGGGGGCCTTCAATTCACCCCTCCACTTT.

This clonotype was counted once. Written as DNA, the CDR3 is TGTGCCAGCAGCTTAGACTCAGGGTGGGCGAGCGGGCAAGAAGAGACCCAGTACTTC. Amino acid sequence: CASSLDSGWASGQEETQYF. This chain links TRBV7-8 with TRBJ2-5, with TRBD2 as a possible D gene (6 bases). This CDR3 contains 19 residues. Germline V gene sequence: CDR1 SGHVS, CDR2 FQNEAQ. Deletions cut 1 base from V and 3 bases from J, with 24 bases between.

The genes are TRBV7-9 and TRBJ1-4, with D possibly TRBD1 on 6 matching bases. V dropped 8 bases and J dropped 8 bases, with 15 bases sitting between them. This CDR3 contains 13 residues. The germline V gene has CDR1 SEHNR and CDR2 FQNEAQ (reference sequence). In nucleotides, the CDR3 is TGTGCCAGCCGGTCGACAGGAGCGGAAAAACTGTTTTTT. Amino acid sequence: CASRSTGAEKLFF.

This clonotype was seen at least ten times. V usage is TRBV12-3 or TRBV12-4 and J usage is TRBJ2-6, with unresolved D. There are 14 residues in the CDR3. The V gene lost 1 base and the J gene lost 14 bases, with 15 bases spanning the gap. DNA of the CDR3: TGTGCCAGCAGTTTAGGCCCCCCAGCCAATATCCTGACTTTC. Its translation is CASSLGPPANILTF.